This T cell receptor beta chain is from a study of T cell responses to AZD1222 COVID-19 vaccine. Method: immunoSEQ multiplex PCR; TCRdb's copy keeps in-frame clones and lacks some. This sample carries 120,000 to 150,000 clones, around nine tenths of them seen once, and the ten largest clones take roughly 5.5%. The V gene's germline CDR1 is SNHLY and CDR2 FYNNEI. V was pared by 7 bases and J by 4 bases, with 9 bases of the junction left unmatched. This CDR3 has 14 amino acids. Worth noting for this clone: Its antigen is as yet unknown.

General study findings and limits: Increased Spike-specific TCR breadth and depth were observed after two AZD1222 doses.

V gene TRBV2 combines with J gene TRBJ1-2; 7 nucleotides align to TRBD1. The sequence was obtained from an adult in good health. The material sequenced was peripheral blood, taken on day 0 of AZD1222 vaccination. As DNA, the CDR3 is TGTGCCAGCATGTCTGGGACAGCGGGCTATGGCTACACCTTC. Protein sequence: CASMSGTAGYGYTF.